This T cell receptor beta chain derives from a study of shared clonotypes between healthy human individuals. The CDR3 spans 15 residues. V gave up 4 bases and J gave up 6 bases, with 17 bases separating them. The germline V gene encodes CDR1 MNHNS and CDR2 SASEGT. The sample holds one count of this clone. Unsorted PBMC replicate PCRs used approximately 290 ng DNA, approximately 29,000 T cell genomes. Only in-frame clones appear in the TCRdb table, and some are missing; sequencing was by immunoSEQ multiplex PCR. The table has some 470,000 clones, roughly four fifths seen once. This receptor was taken from a middle-aged woman in good health. Some clones in this sample may be carry-over from other donors' samples. The specimen sequenced was PBMCs. The chain carries TRBV6-1 and TRBJ2-3; perhaps TRBD1 as D (5 bases). The CDR3 region has the DNA TGTGCCAGCAGTGGTCGGAAAGGGGTAGGGGATACGCAGTATTTT. Encoded protein: CASSGRKGVGDTQYF.